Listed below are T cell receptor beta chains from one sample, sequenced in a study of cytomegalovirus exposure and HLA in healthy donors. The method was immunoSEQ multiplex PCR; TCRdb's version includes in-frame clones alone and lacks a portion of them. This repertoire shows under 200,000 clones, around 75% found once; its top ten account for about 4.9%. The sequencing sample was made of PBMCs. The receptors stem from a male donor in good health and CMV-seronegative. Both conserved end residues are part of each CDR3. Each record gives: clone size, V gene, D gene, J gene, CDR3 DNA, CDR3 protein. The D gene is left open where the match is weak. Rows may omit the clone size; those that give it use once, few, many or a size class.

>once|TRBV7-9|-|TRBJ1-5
TGTGCCAGCAGCTTCCCAGGCGATAGCAATCAGCCCCAGCATTTT
CASSFPGDSNQPQHF
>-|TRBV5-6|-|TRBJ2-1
TGTGCCAGCAGCTCGCAGCTGACAGGCTACAATGAGCAGTTCTTC
CASSSQLTGYNEQFF
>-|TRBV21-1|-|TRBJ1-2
TGTGCCAGCAGCAAGGGGACAGGGTATGGCTACACCTTC
CASSKGTGYGYTF
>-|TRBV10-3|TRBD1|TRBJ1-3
TGTGCCATCAGTGTTTACAGGGGGACGACTGGAAACACCATATATTTT
CAISVYRGTTGNTIYF
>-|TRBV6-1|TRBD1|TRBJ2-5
TGTGCCAGCAGCCGACAGGGATACCAAGAGACCCAGTACTTC
CASSRQGYQETQYF
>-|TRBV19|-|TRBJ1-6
TGTGCCAGTAGTATCGGGGGGCACTATAATTCACCCCTCCACTTT
CASSIGGHYNSPLHF
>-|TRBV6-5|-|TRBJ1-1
TGTGCCAGCAGTTACTCGAATATAGGGGGCACTGAAGCTTTCTTT
CASSYSNIGGTEAFF
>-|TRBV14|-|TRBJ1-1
TGTGCCAGCAGCCAGGGGCGCCCTCTGAACACTGAAGCTTTCTTT
CASSQGRPLNTEAFF
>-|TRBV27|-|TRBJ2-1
TGTGCCAGCAGTTTACTTTTACAATATGAGCAGTTCTTC
CASSLLLQYEQFF
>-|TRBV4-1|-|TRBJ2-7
TGCGCCAGCAGCCTTAATTCGGACACTATATACGAGCAGTACTTC
CASSLNSDTIYEQYF
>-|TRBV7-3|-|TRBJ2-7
TGTGCCAGCAGCCTGGCTAGGGGCCACGAGCAGTACTTC
CASSLARGHEQYF
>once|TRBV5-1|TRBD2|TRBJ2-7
TGCGCCAGCAGCTTGGAACTAGCGGGGGCCTACGAGCAGTACTTC
CASSLELAGAYEQYF
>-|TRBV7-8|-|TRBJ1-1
TGTGCCAGCAGCTTGTCAGGGCCGTCCACTGAAGCTTTCTTT
CASSLSGPSTEAFF
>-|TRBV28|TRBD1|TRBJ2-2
TGTGCCAGCAGTTCAGGACAGGGGGGTTTCACCGGGGAGCTGTTTTTT
CASSSGQGGFTGELFF
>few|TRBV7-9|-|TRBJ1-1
TGTTCCAGCAGCTTACCGGGGGCTGAAGCTTTCTTT
CSSSLPGAEAFF
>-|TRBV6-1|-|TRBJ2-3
TGTGCCAGCAGCGAGCCGGGACTTTCCACAGATACGCAGTATTTT
CASSEPGLSTDTQYF
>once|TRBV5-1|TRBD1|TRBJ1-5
TGCGCCAGCAGCTTGGGGACAGGTCTCCAGCCCCAGCATTTT
CASSLGTGLQPQHF
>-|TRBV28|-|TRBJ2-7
TGTGCCAGCATCTCAAACTCGAGGGAGTACGAGCAGTACTTC
CASISNSREYEQYF
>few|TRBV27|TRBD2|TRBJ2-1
TGTGCCAGCAGCCAGCGGGGCCCCTCCTACAATGAGCAGTTCTTC
CASSQRGPSYNEQFF
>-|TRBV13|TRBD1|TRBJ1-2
TGTGCCAGCGGGACAGGGTACTATGGCTACACCTTC
CASGTGYYGYTF
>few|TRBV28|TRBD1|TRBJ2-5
TGTGCCAGCAGTTCAAACAGGGGAAAGTACTTC
CASSSNRGKYF
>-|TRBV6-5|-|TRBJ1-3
TGTGCCAGCAGTGTCCCGGGAGGAAACACCATATATTTT
CASSVPGGNTIYF
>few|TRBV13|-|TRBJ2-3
TGTGCCAGCAGCCAGGAGGGCCTTAGCACAGATACGCAGTATTTT
CASSQEGLSTDTQYF
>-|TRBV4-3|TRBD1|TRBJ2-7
TGCGCCAGCAGCCAATCCGCCGGGACAGGTTACTACGAGCAGTACTTC
CASSQSAGTGYYEQYF
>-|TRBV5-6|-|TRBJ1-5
TGTGCCAGCAGCGGCCCCGGGACTCCCGGAGGAAGCAATCAGCCCCAGCATTTT
CASSGPGTPGGSNQPQHF
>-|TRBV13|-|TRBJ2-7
TGTGCCAGCAGCACCATTGGACATTTATGGCAGTACTTC
CASSTIGHLWQYF
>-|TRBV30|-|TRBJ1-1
TGTGCCTGGAGTGTACAGGGGAACACTGAAGCTTTCTTT
CAWSVQGNTEAFF
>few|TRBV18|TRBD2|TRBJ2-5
TGTGCCAGCTCACCGAGGACTAGTGAGGAGACCCAGTACTTC
CASSPRTSEETQYF
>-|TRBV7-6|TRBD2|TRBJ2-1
TGTGCCAGCGAGCGGGGGGGAGGTAATGAGCAGTTCTTC
CASERGGGNEQFF
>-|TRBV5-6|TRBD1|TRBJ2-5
TGTGCCAGCAGCGAGAGGACAGGGCGAGAGACCCAGTACTTC
CASSERTGRETQYF
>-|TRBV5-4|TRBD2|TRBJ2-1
TGCGCCAGCAGCCAGGTGACAACGGGACTAGCGGTCAATGAGCAGTTCTTC
CASSQVTTGLAVNEQFF
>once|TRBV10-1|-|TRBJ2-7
TGCGCCACCCCCGACAAGATCTACGAGCAGTACTTC
CATPDKIYEQYF
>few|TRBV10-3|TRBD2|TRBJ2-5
TGTGCCATCAGCCTGGGGACTAGCGGGGGGGCGCAGACCCAGTACTTC
CAISLGTSGGAQTQYF
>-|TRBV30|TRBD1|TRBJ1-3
TGTGCCTGGAGTGAGCAGGGGGGTACGGACACCATATATTTT
CAWSEQGGTDTIYF
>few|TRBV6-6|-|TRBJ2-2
TGTGCCAGCACCCAAACCGGGAACACCGGGGAGCTGTTTTTT
CASTQTGNTGELFF
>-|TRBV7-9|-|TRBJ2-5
TGTGCCAGCAACCGGGACACTCAAGAGACCCAGTACTTC
CASNRDTQETQYF
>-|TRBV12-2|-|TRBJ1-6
TGTGCAAGTCGCTTAGAGACAGGGTACGCACCCCTCCACTTT
CASRLETGYAPLHF
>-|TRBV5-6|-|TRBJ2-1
TGTGCCAGCAGCCCCGTCGGTGGTGAGCAGTTCTTC
CASSPVGGEQFF
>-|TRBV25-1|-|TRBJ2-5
TGTGCCAGCAGTGAAGGTCCGGTAATCGGAGAGACCCAGTACTTC
CASSEGPVIGETQYF
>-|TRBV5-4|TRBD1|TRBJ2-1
TGTGCCAGCAGCGTAGATCAGGGGGCTAGCTATGAGCAGTTCTTC
CASSVDQGASYEQFF
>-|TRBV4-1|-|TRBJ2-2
TGCGCCTCCGGGACTCAGATGTCCGGGGAGCTGTTTTTT
CASGTQMSGELFF
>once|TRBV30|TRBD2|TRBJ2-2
TGTGCCTGGAGTGTCGGGGGGACCACCACCGGGGAGCTGTTTTTT
CAWSVGGTTTGELFF
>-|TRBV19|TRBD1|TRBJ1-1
TGTGCCAGTCGGACCGGGACAGGGGGCAACACTGAAGCTTTCTTT
CASRTGTGGNTEAFF
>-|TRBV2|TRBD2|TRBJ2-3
TGTGCCAGCAAGGGTAGCGGGGGCGCAGATACGCAGTATTTT
CASKGSGGADTQYF
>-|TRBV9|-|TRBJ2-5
TGTGCCAGCAGCAACAGACAGGGAGGAGTGGGAGAGACCCAGTACTTC
CASSNRQGGVGETQYF
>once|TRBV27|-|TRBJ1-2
TGTGCCAGCAGTTTACAGGCAGGGAACTACGGCTACACCTTC
CASSLQAGNYGYTF
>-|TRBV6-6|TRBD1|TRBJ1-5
TGTGCCAGCAGTTACTCCGGGACAGGGTCTCAGCCCCAGCATTTT
CASSYSGTGSQPQHF
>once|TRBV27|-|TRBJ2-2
TGTGCCAGCAGTTTATACCTAAACACCGGGGAGCTGTTTTTT
CASSLYLNTGELFF
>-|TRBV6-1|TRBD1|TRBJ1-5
TGTGCCAGCAGTAATACAGGGGGCAATCAGCCCCAGCATTTT
CASSNTGGNQPQHF
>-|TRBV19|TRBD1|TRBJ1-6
TGTGCCAGTTCGGGACAGGGCTCTTCACCCCTCCACTTT
CASSGQGSSPLHF
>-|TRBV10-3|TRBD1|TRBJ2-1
TGTGCCATCAGTGTCCAGGGGGCTGACAATGAGCAGTTCTTC
CAISVQGADNEQFF
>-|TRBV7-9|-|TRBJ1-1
TGTTCCAGCAGCCCCGAGTCGCCCATGAACACTGAAGCTTTCTTT
CSSSPESPMNTEAFF
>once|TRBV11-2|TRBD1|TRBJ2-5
TGTGCCAGCAGCTTCCACGGGACAGAAGAGACCCAGTACTTC
CASSFHGTEETQYF
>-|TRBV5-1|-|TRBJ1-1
TGCGCCAGCAGCTTTGACAGACGAAACACTGAAGCTTTCTTT
CASSFDRRNTEAFF